These 26 T cell receptor beta chains were all obtained from the same sample, sequenced in a study of T cell repertoires in cytomegalovirus infection (dated by TCRdb to the late 2010s). The sequencer listed for this sample is Illumina HiSeq 1500. The raw public data were reprocessed by TCRdb itself: fastp quality trimming at Q25, MiXCR clonotype calling, in-frame beta chains only. Each CDR3 protein appears once, grouped with its most common genes and DNA. The sample has 450,000 to 550,000 distinct CDR3 sequences on record, approximately 16% of them singletons. The ten largest clonotypes hold more than 20% of the sample. The specimen sequenced was CD8+ T cells from PBMCs. The receptors originated from a human donor in good health (CMV status not recorded). Some clones in this sample may be carry-over from other donors' samples.

This clonotype was counted a few times. The V gene is TRBV6-5, the J gene TRBJ2-3, with TRBD2 as a possible D gene (6 bases). The CDR3 is made up of 15 amino acids. Germline assignment: CDR1 MNHEY and CDR2 SVGAGI. Trimming took 6 bases from V and 1 from J, leaving 14 bases between them. Here the CDR3 DNA reads TGTGCCAGCAGCCTCCGGGACTGGGGCACAGATACGCAGTATTTT. Protein sequence: CASSLRDWGTDTQYF.

This clonotype came up many times. The genes are TRBV7-8 and TRBJ2-5, with D unclear. This CDR3 is 14 amino acids long. Germline CDR1 is SGHVS and CDR2 is FQNEAQ. Trimming removed 1 base from V and 3 bases from J, with 9 bases in between. CDR3 sequence: CASSLEVLKETQYF. The CDR3 bases are TGTGCCAGCAGCTTAGAGGTGCTCAAAGAGACCCAGTACTTC.

This clonotype occurred many times. The rearrangement joins TRBV7-6 to TRBJ2-7; 16 bases match TRBD2. CDR3 length: 16 residues. Germline CDR1 and CDR2: SGHVS and FNYEAQ. The trim removed 5 bases at V and 5 bases at J, leaving 6 bases unmatched. CDR3 DNA sequence: TGTGCCAGCAGCAAAGGGACTAGCGGGGGGGGTAACGAGCAGTACTTC. Translation gives CASSKGTSGGGNEQYF.

This clonotype was seen ten or more times. This chain joins TRBV12-3 or TRBV12-4 and TRBJ1-1, with D possibly matching TRBD1 (5 bases). The CDR3 runs to 15 residues. V shed 3 bases and J shed 3 bases, with 14 bases lying between them. The CDR3 DNA is TGTGCCAGCAGTTTGCGGGCCGCCAGGGACACTGAAGCTTTCTTT. It encodes CASSLRAARDTEAFF.

This chain joins TRBV30 and TRBJ2-1; 12 bases match TRBD2. This CDR3 has 16 amino acids. The germline V gene encodes CDR1 GTSNPN and CDR2 SVGIG (reference sequence). The V and J ends lost 2 bases and 8 bases, in that order; junction bases with no gene match: 10. CDR3 DNA: TGTGCCTGGAGTCCCCTAGCGGGAGGGAGGCCCCATGAGCAGTTCTTC. Its translation: CAWSPLAGGRPHEQFF. Drawing the rest from reference TRBV30 and TRBJ2-1, the complete variable domain is SQTIHQWPATLVQPVGSPLSLECTVEGTSNPNLYWYRQAAGRGLQLLFYSVGIGQISSEVPQNLSASRPQDRQFILSSKKLLLSDSGFYLCAWSPLAGGRPHEQFFGPGTRLTVL.

To note about this clonotype: A much bigger clone sits one base away, suggesting this may be a read error. This chain connects TRBV7-6 to TRBJ1-1; D may be TRBD1 (5 bases). CDR1 SGHVS and CDR2 FNYEAQ come from the germline V gene. There are 13 residues in the CDR3. The CDR3 nucleotides read TGTGCCAGCAGCTCCGGACTGGACACTGTAGCTTTCTTT. Protein sequence: CASSSGLDTVAFF.

This clonotype has a handful of counts. J is TRBJ2-3 and V is TRBV5-1; D may match TRBD1 or TRBD2 (5 bases each). CDR1 and CDR2 from the germline V gene are SGHRS and YFSETQ. This CDR3 contains 15 residues. Trimming left V 1 base short and J 2 bases short, with 11 bases between. CDR3 nucleotide sequence: TGCGCCAGCAGCTTGACTTGGGGGATCACAGATACGCAGTATTTT. Protein sequence: CASSLTWGITDTQYF.

This clonotype was seen ten or more times. The chain employs TRBV5-4 and TRBJ2-7; 10 bases fit TRBD1. J was trimmed by 4 bases and V by 0 bases; bases with no gene match: 4. The CDR3 totals 15 residues. CDR1 is SGHNT, CDR2 YYREEE, per germline (reference sequence). The CDR3 coding sequence is TGTGCCAGCAGCTTGGACCGGGACAGGGGATACGAGCAGTACTTC. The encoded protein is CASSLDRDRGYEQYF.

Notes on this clonotype: No conserved phenylalanine or tryptophan is present at the end of the CDR3, so a read error is the likely explanation. The chain employs TRBV10-3 and TRBJ2-3; D not resolved. The CDR3 is 14 residues long. Between the trimmed V and J ends, which lost 4 bases and 3 bases, there was a span of 11 bases. CDR1 and CDR2 (germline): ENHRY, SYGVKD. The CDR3: CAISVGEVTDTQYC. In DNA, the CDR3 is TGTGCCATCAGTGTCGGAGAGGTAACAGATACGCAGTATTGT.

The CDR3 region has the DNA TGTGCCAGTTCTTCCCCGGGCGGGAGGGGAGAGTACTTC. This gives the protein CASSSPGGRGEYF. The chain employs TRBV27 and TRBJ2-7; TRBD2 matches 9 bases. CDR1 is MNHEY, CDR2 SMNVEV, per germline (reference sequence). The CDR3 consists of 13 residues. V trimming: 9 bases; J trimming: 11 bases; junction bases outside the gene matches: 14.

Worth noting for this clonotype: A read error may explain this, as a much larger clone is one base away. This chain joins TRBV7-6 and TRBJ2-5; tentative D call: TRBD1 (6 bases). V was shortened by 8 bases and J by 2 bases, with 18 bases between the two germline ends. Germline values: CDR1 SGHVS, CDR2 FNYEAQ. The CDR3 consists of 15 residues. CDR3 coding DNA: TGTGCCAGCCGCTCTTTCGCGGACAGACAAGAGACCCAGTACTTC. This sequence encodes CASRSFADRQETQYF.

The table lists this clonotype with many counts. This chain uses TRBV4-1 with TRBJ2-1; no clear D gene. Germline CDR1 reads MGHRA; CDR2 reads YSYEKL. The CDR3 extends over 15 amino acids. V lost 1 base and J lost 0, with 7 bases in between. CDR3 bases: TGCGCCAGCAGCCAAGGACATAGCTCCTACAATGAGCAGTTCTTC. Amino acids: CASSQGHSSYNEQFF.

This clonotype has at least ten counts. The J gene is TRBJ1-1, the V gene TRBV12-3 or TRBV12-4; D is uncertain. The CDR3 extends over 14 amino acids. Between the trimmed V and J ends, which lost 3 bases and 3 bases, there was a span of 11 bases. In nucleotides, the CDR3 is TGTGCCAGCAGTTTTTTGAGACGAGACACTGAAGCTTTCTTT. It yields the protein CASSFLRRDTEAFF.

This clonotype came up a few times. The V and J genes are TRBV6-6 and TRBJ1-4, with 7 positions matching TRBD1. Germline trimming cut 0 bases from V and 3 bases from J; bases unmatched to any gene: 4. Germline values: CDR1 MNHNY, CDR2 SVGAGI (reference sequence). The CDR3 is made up of 16 amino acids. The CDR3 DNA reads TGTGCCAGCAGTTACTCGATAACAGGGGCTAATGAAAAACTGTTTTTT. This codes for CASSYSITGANEKLFF.

This clonotype was detected a few times. This chain links TRBV12-3 or TRBV12-4 with TRBJ1-1; perhaps TRBD1 as D (5 bases). CDR3 size: 13 residues. Trimming cost V 5 bases and J 10 bases, with 17 bases left between them. The CDR3 loop is CASSLQGSTPAFF. DNA of the CDR3: TGTGCCAGCAGTCTCCAGGGTTCTACGCCAGCTTTCTTT.

V usage is TRBV14 and J usage is TRBJ2-7, with D possibly matching TRBD2 (6 bases). The V end was cut by 1 base, the J end by 4 bases, with 17 bases between. Per the germline V gene, CDR1 is SGHDN and CDR2 is FVKESK. The CDR3 runs to 16 residues. The CDR3 DNA follows: TGTGCCAGCAGCCAAGTGGAGGGTGGATCGCGATACGAGCAGTACTTC. Protein: CASSQVEGGSRYEQYF.

This clonotype appeared many times. V and J are TRBV7-9 and TRBJ2-1; tentative D call: TRBD2 (6 bases). V was shortened by 0 bases and J by 4 bases, with 16 bases between the two germline ends. This CDR3 comprises 17 residues. Germline V gives CDR1 SEHNR, CDR2 FQNEAQ (reference sequence). The CDR3 bases are TGTGCCAGCAGCTTAGCGCTTCGGAGGAGGGGATACAATGAGCAGTTCTTC. Its translation is CASSLALRRRGYNEQFF.

The chain couples TRBV6-1 to TRBJ1-1, with D tentatively TRBD1 (6 bases). V shed 3 bases and J shed 4 bases, with 12 bases lying between them. The CDR3 totals 14 residues. Looked up from germline, CDR1 is MNHNS and CDR2 is SASEGT. For the CDR3, the DNA is TGTGCCAGCAGTGACTCCCAGGGGAGCACTGAAGCTTTCTTT. The encoded protein is CASSDSQGSTEAFF.

This clonotype was counted only a few times. The gene calls are TRBV6-1 and TRBJ1-1, with D uncertain. Trimming pared 2 bases from V and 1 base from J, leaving 14 bases between. This CDR3 spans 16 amino acids. Germline lookup yields CDR1 MNHNS and CDR2 SASEGT. The CDR3 here is CASSEWALNRNTEAFF. The DNA for the CDR3 is TGTGCCAGCAGTGAATGGGCATTAAACCGGAACACTGAAGCTTTCTTT.

This clonotype turned up a few times. The chain carries TRBV9 and TRBJ2-1; 9 bases line up with TRBD1. V dropped 4 bases and J dropped 0; count of bases not matched to a gene: 8. Germline assignment: CDR1 SGDLS and CDR2 YYNGEE. This CDR3 comprises 17 residues. DNA of the CDR3: TGTGCCAGCAGCCACGAGGAACAGGGGGCCTCCTACAATGAGCAGTTCTTC. This gives the protein CASSHEEQGASYNEQFF.

Remarks on this clonotype: The CDR3 does not end in the conserved phenylalanine or tryptophan, so this is likely a read error. The chain employs TRBV4-2 and TRBJ2-7; perhaps D is TRBD1 or TRBD2 (6 bases each). The V end was cut by 0 bases, the J end by 0 bases, with 12 bases between. The germline V gene encodes CDR1 LGHNA and CDR2 YNFKEQ. The CDR3 totals 16 residues. CDR3 coding DNA: TGTGCCAGCAGCCAAGATGAGGGGGGTAGCTCCTACGAGCAGTACTTA. The encoded protein is CASSQDEGGSSYEQYL.

The J gene is TRBJ1-2, the V gene TRBV5-7; TRBD1 is a possible D gene (5 bases). TRBV5-7 is reported as an ORF; its role is uncertain. Trimming pared 0 bases from V and 3 bases from J, leaving 21 bases between. This CDR3 contains 18 residues. CDR3 in amino acids: CASSLGGVAGKEDYGYTF. In DNA form, the CDR3 reads TGTGCCAGCAGCTTGGGGGGGGTGGCAGGGAAGGAGGACTATGGCTACACCTTC.

The chain links TRBV19 to TRBJ2-1; 7 bases are a match to TRBD2. The CDR3 has 13 residues. The V segment lost 4 bases and the J segment 10 bases; nucleotides outside the gene matches: 7. Germline V gene lookup returns CDR1 LNHDA and CDR2 SQIVND (reference sequence). The CDR3 reads CASSRTSALEQFF. CDR3 nucleotide sequence: TGTGCCAGTAGTAGAACTAGCGCATTAGAGCAGTTCTTC.

This clonotype was picked up a small number of times. V is TRBV6-6 and J is TRBJ1-2; tentative D call: TRBD1 (5 bases). The length of the CDR3 is 13 residues. CDR1 is MNHNY, CDR2 SVGAGI, per germline (reference sequence). V dropped 5 bases and J dropped 6 bases, with 13 bases sitting between them. In DNA form, the CDR3 reads TGTGCCAGCAGTACAGGAACCGGGGATGGCTACACCTTC. Protein: CASSTGTGDGYTF.

This clonotype was seen a few times. The genes are TRBV5-1 and TRBJ2-7, with D possibly called TRBD1 or TRBD2 (5 bases each). CDR3 size: 21 residues. The germline CDR1 and CDR2 sequences are SGHRS and YFSETQ. V was shortened by 4 bases and J by 4 bases, with 36 bases between the two germline ends. CDR3 coding DNA: TGCGCCAGCAGCACCTTCCCTCGACAGCGAGGAGCTCCGATGTCGGGGTACGAGCAGTACTTC. It codes for CASSTFPRQRGAPMSGYEQYF.

In this sample, this clonotype turned up a few times. The chain couples TRBV27 to TRBJ2-1; D may be TRBD1 (6 bases). Per the germline V gene, CDR1 is MNHEY and CDR2 is SMNVEV (reference sequence). Trimming stripped 2 bases from V and 6 bases from J, with 11 bases between. The CDR3 has 14 amino acids. CDR3 protein: CASSLRGHRNEQFF. The CDR3 DNA follows: TGTGCCAGCAGTTTAAGGGGACATCGCAATGAGCAGTTCTTC.